This T cell receptor (beta chain) was sequenced for a study of shared clonotypes between healthy human individuals. Study conclusions and caveats: A generally larger estimated richness was seen in naive subsets than in memory subsets.

Cells designated naive CD8 were CD45RO-negative and were positively selected for CCR7, with terminally differentiated effector memory CD45RA+ cells excluded. A remark on this clone: The antigen is unknown.

It was at deep level that the assay was run. Original processing notes: Filtering differed, since immunoSEQ gave only junction sequences and no quality scores. The protocol was immunoSEQ multiplex PCR, while the TCRdb copy is restricted to in-frame clones and leaves out a portion. The V and J calls and the clone size are those of that table, but D and trimming were determined from the DNA. This table holds around 560,000 clones, approximately 96% found once. Germline CDR1 and CDR2: SEHNR and FQNEAQ (reference sequence). CDR3 length: 14 residues. Trimming shortened V by 5 bases and J by 2 bases, and 13 bases separated the two germline ends.

This TCR came from a woman aged 25 to 39 in good health. V and J are TRBV7-9 and TRBJ2-7; perhaps D is TRBD1 or TRBD2 (5 bases each). The material sequenced was naive CD8+ T cells sorted from blood. CDR3: CASSGREGPYEQYF. For the CDR3, the DNA is TGTGCCAGCAGCGGCCGTGAGGGGCCCTACGAGCAGTACTTC.